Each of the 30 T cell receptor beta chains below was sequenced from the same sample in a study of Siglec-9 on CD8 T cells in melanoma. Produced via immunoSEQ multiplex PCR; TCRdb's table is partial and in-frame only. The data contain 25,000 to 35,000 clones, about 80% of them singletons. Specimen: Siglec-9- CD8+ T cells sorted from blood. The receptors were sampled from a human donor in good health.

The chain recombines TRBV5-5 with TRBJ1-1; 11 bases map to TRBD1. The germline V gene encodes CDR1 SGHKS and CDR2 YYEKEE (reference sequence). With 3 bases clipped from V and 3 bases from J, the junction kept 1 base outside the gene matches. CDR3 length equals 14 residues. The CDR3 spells CASSWGQGDTEAFF. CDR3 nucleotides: TGTGCCAGCAGCTGGGGACAGGGGGACACTGAAGCTTTCTTT.

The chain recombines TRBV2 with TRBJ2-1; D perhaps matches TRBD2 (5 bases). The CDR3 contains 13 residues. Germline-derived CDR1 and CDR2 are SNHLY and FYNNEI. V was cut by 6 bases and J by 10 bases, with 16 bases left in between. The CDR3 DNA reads TGTGCCAGCAGGCCAAGGACTGGGCGGGAGCAGTTCTTC. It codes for CASRPRTGREQFF.

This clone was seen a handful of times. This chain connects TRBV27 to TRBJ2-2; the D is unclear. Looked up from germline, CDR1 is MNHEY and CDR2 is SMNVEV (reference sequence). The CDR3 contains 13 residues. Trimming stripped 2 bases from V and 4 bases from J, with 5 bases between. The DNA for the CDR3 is TGTGCCAGCAGTTTAAAGTTCACCGGGGAGCTGTTTTTT. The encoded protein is CASSLKFTGELFF.

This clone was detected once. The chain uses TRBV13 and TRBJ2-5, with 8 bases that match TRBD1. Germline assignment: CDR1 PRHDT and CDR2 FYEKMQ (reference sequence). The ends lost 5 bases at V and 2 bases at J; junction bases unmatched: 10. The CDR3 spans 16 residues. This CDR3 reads CASSTRDRGVQETQYF. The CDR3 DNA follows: TGTGCCAGCAGCACCCGAGACAGGGGAGTTCAAGAGACCCAGTACTTC.

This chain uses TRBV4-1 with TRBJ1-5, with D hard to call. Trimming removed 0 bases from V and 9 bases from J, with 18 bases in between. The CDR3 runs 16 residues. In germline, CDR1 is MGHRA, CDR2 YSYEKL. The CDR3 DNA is TGCGCCAGCAGCCAAGATTTCCCGACTAAATGGGCGCCCCAGCATTTT. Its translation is CASSQDFPTKWAPQHF.

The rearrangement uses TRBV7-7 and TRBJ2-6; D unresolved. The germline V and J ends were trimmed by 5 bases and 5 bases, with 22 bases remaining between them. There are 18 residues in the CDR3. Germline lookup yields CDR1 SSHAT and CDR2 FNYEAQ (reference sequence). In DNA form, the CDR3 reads TGTGCCAGCAGCGTTGGATTAGTGCCACAAAGTCGGGCCAACGTCCTGACTTTC. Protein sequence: CASSVGLVPQSRANVLTF.

CDR3 nucleotide sequence: TGTGCCAGCGGGTGGGAGAGCTCCTACGAGCAGTACTTC. It specifies CASGWESSYEQYF. This sequence joins TRBV5-6 and TRBJ2-7; D perhaps matches TRBD2 (5 bases). Germline CDR1 SGHDT, CDR2 YYEEEE. This CDR3 contains 13 residues. V shed 7 bases and J shed 0 bases, with 11 bases lying between them.

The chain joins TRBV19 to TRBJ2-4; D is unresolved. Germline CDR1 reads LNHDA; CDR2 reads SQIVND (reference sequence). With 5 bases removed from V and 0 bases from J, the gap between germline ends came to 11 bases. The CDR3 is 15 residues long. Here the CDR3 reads CASSLVLQAKNIQYF. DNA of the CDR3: TGTGCCAGTAGTTTGGTTCTACAAGCCAAAAACATTCAGTACTTC.

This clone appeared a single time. Here the CDR3 DNA reads TGTGCCAGCACCACGGACAGGGAAGACGAGCAGTACTTC. This translates into CASTTDREDEQYF. The rearrangement links TRBV28 to TRBJ2-7; 8 bases are a match to TRBD1. The CDR3 totals 13 residues. The V and J ends lost 7 bases and 5 bases, in that order; junction bases with no gene match: 7. The germline V gene encodes CDR1 MDHEN and CDR2 SYDVKM.

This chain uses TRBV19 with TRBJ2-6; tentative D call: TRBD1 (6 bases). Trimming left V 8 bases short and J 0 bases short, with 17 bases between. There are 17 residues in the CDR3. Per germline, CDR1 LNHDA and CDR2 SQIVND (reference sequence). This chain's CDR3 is CASRPRTEDSGANVLTF. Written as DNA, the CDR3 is TGTGCCAGTCGCCCCCGGACAGAGGACTCTGGGGCCAACGTCCTGACTTTC. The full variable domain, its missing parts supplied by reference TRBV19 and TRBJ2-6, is DGGITQSPKYLFRKEGQNVTLSCEQNLNHDAMYWYRQDPGQGLRLIYYSQIVNDFQKGDIAEGYSVSREKKESFPLTVTSAQKNPTAFYLCASRPRTEDSGANVLTFGAGSRLTVL.

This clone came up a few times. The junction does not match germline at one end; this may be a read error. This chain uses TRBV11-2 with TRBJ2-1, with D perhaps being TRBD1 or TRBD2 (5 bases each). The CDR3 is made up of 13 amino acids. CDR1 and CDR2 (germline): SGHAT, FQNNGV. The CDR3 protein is CASSLGTYNEQFF. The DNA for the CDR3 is TGTGCCAGCAGCCTCGGGACCTATAATGAGCAGTTCTTC.

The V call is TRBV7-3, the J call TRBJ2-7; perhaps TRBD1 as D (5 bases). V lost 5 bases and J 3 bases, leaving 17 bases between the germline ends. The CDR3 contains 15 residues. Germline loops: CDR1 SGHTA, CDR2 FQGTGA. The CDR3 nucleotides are TGTGCCAGCAGCCCGAGTCATCAGGGAAACTACGAGCAGTACTTC. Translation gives CASSPSHQGNYEQYF.

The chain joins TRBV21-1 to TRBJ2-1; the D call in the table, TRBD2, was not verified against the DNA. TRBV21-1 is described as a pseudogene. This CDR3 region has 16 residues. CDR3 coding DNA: TGTGCCAGCAGCAAAGGAGGCGGGAGTGCATGGAATGAGCAGTTCTTC. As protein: CASSKGGGSAWNEQFF.

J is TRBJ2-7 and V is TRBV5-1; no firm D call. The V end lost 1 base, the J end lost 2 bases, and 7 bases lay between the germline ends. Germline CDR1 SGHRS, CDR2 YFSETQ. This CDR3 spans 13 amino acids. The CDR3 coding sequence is TGCGCCAGCAGCTTGACTCCTACCTACGAGCAGTACGTC. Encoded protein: CASSLTPTYEQYV.

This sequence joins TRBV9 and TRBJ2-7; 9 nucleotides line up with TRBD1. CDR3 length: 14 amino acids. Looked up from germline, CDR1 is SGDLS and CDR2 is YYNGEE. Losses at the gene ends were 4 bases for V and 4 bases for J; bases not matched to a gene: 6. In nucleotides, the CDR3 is TGTGCCAGCAGCCCCGGGGACAGGGTATACGAGCAGTACTTC. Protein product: CASSPGDRVYEQYF.

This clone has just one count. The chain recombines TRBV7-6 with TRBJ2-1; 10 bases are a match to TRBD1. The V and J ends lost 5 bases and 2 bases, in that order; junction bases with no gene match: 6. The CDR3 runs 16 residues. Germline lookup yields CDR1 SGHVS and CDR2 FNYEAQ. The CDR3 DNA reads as TGTGCCAGCAGCCTAGGACAGGGGGTCCCCTACAATGAGCAGTTCTTC. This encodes CASSLGQGVPYNEQFF.

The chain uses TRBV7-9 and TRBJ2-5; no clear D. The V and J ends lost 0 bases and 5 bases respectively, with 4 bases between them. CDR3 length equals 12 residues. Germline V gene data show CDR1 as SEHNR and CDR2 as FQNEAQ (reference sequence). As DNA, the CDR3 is TGTGCCAGCAGCTTAGCGGGGGAGACCCAGTACTTC. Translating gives CASSLAGETQYF.

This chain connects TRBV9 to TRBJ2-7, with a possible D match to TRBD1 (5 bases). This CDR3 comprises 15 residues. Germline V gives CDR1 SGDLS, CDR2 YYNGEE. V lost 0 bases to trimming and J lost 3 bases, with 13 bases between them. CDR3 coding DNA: TGTGCCAGCAGCGTAGCAGGGTCCCCCTTCTACGAGCAGTACTTC. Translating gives CASSVAGSPFYEQYF.

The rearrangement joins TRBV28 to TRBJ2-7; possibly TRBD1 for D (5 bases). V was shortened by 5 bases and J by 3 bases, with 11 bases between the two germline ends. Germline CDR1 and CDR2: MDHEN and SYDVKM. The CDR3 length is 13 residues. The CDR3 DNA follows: TGTGCCAGCAGTCCTGGACACGACTACGAGCAGTACTTC. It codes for CASSPGHDYEQYF.

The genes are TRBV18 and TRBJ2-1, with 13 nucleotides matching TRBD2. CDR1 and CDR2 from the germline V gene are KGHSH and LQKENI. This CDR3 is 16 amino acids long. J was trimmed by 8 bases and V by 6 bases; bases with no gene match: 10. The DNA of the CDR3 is TGTGCCAGCTCTCCCGGACTAGCGGGAGTTAAGGATGAGCAGTTCTTC. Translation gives CASSPGLAGVKDEQFF.

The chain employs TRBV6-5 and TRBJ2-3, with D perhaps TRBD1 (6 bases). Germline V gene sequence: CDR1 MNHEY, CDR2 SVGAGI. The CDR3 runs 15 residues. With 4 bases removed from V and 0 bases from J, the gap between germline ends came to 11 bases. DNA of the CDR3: TGTGCCAGCAGTTTAGGGACATCTAGCACAGATACGCAGTATTTT. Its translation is CASSLGTSSTDTQYF.

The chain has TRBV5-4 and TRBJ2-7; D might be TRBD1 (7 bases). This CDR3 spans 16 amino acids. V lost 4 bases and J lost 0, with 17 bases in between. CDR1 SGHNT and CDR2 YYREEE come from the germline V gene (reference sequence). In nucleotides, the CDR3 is TGTGCCAGCAGCCAAGGAGGGGACAGTGACTCCTACGAGCAGTACTTC. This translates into CASSQGGDSDSYEQYF.

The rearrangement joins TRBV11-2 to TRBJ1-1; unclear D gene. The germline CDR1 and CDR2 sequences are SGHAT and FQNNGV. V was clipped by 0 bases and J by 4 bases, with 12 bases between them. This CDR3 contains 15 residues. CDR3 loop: CASSLDPLGRTEAFF. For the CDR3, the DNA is TGTGCCAGCAGCTTAGACCCCCTCGGGCGCACTGAAGCTTTCTTT.

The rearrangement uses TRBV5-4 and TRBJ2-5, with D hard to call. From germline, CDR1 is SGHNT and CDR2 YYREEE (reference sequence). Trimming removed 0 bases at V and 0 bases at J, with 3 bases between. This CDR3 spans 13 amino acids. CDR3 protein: CASSLDYQETQYF. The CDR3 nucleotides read TGTGCCAGCAGCTTGGACTACCAAGAGACCCAGTACTTC. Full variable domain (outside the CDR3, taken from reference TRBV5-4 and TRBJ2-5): ETGVTQSPTHLIKTRGQQVTLRCSSQSGHNTVSWYQQALGQGPQFIFQYYREEENGRGNFPPRFSGLQFPNYSSELNVNALELDDSALYLCASSLDYQETQYFGPGTRLLVL.

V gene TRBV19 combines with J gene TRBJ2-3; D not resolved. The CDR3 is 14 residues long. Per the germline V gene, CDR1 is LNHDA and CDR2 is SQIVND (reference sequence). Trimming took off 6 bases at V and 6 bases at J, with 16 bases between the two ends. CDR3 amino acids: CASSHGRAGDTQYF. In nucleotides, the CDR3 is TGTGCCAGTAGCCACGGACGGGCAGGTGATACGCAGTATTTT. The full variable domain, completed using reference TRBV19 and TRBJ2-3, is DGGITQSPKYLFRKEGQNVTLSCEQNLNHDAMYWYRQDPGQGLRLIYYSQIVNDFQKGDIAEGYSVSREKKESFPLTVTSAQKNPTAFYLCASSHGRAGDTQYFGPGTRLTVL.

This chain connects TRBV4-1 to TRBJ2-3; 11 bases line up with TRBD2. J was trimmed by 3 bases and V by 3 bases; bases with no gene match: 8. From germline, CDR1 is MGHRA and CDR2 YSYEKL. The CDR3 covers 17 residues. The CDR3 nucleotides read TGCGCCAGCAGCCAGAGACTAGCGGGAATTCAGACAGATACGCAGTATTTT. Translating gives CASSQRLAGIQTDTQYF.

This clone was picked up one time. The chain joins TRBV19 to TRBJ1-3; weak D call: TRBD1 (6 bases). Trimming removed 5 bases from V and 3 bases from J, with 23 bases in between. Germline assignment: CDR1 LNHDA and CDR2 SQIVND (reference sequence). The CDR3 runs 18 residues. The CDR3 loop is CASSYPSYTGYLGNTIYF. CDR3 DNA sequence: TGTGCCAGTAGTTACCCCTCCTACACAGGGTACCTTGGAAACACCATATATTTT.

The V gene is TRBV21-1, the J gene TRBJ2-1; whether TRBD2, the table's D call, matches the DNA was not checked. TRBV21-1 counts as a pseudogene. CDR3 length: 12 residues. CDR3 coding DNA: TGTGCCAGCAGCCACCAACTCGGGGAGCAGTTCTTC. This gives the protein CASSHQLGEQFF.

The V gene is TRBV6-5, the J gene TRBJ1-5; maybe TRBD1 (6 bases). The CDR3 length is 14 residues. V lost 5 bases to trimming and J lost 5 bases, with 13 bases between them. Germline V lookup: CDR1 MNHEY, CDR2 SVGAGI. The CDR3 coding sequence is TGTGCCAGCAGTGAATGGGGGCGAGATCAGCCCCAGCATTTT. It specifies CASSEWGRDQPQHF.

The CDR3 DNA reads as TGTGCCAGCAGCGTAGCCGGGACAGTGTCAGATACGCAGTATTTT. Its translation: CASSVAGTVSDTQYF. V usage is TRBV9 and J usage is TRBJ2-3; TRBD1 agrees at 7 bases. Per germline, CDR1 SGDLS and CDR2 YYNGEE. J lost 4 bases, V lost 0 bases, and 5 bases had no gene match. The CDR3 consists of 15 residues. The variable domain in full, completed from reference TRBV9 and TRBJ2-3, reads DSGVTQTPKHLITATGQRVTLRCSPRSGDLSVYWYQQSLDQGLQFLIQYYNGEERAKGNILERFSAQQFPDLHSELNLSSLELGDSALYFCASSVAGTVSDTQYFGPGTRLTVL.